Listed below are T cell receptor beta chains from one sample, sequenced in a study of cytomegalovirus exposure and HLA in healthy donors. The data were produced by immunoSEQ multiplex PCR, yet TCRdb's version contains in-frame clones alone and is incomplete. The table shows roughly 120,000 clones, with around 70% occurring only once. The sample was PBMCs. The source of these receptors is a woman in her forties or fifties in good health and CMV-seropositive. Both conserved end residues are part of each CDR3. A D gene is named only where the DNA matches it firmly. Not all rows give a size; the values are once, few, many and, for expanded clones, a class.

abundance	v_gene	j_gene	d_gene	CDR3aa	CDR3nt
.	TRBV6-5	TRBJ1-1	TRBD1	CASSKGTASTEAFF	TGTGCCAGCAGTAAAGGGACAGCTAGCACTGAAGCTTTCTTT
.	TRBV30	TRBJ1-1	.	CAWSVRQGNTEAFF	TGTGCCTGGAGTGTAAGGCAGGGGAACACTGAAGCTTTCTTT
.	TRBV9	TRBJ2-7	TRBD1	CASSARDRGPSSYEQYF	TGTGCCAGCAGCGCCAGGGACAGGGGACCGAGCTCCTACGAGCAGTACTTC
.	TRBV4-3	TRBJ1-1	TRBD1	CASSHPGQGGTEAFF	TGCGCCAGCAGCCATCCGGGACAGGGGGGCACTGAAGCTTTCTTT
.	TRBV7-9	TRBJ1-4	.	CASSLEGVATNEKLFF	TGTGCCAGCAGCTTAGAGGGAGTTGCAACTAATGAAAAACTGTTTTTT
.	TRBV7-7	TRBJ2-2	.	CASSLLPGTSLSTGELFF	TGTGCCAGCAGCTTATTGCCGGGTACTAGTTTGTCCACCGGGGAGCTGTTTTTT
.	TRBV30	TRBJ2-7	TRBD1	CATDRGNSYEQYF	TGTGCAACAGACAGGGGGAACTCCTACGAGCAGTACTTC
few	TRBV11-2	TRBJ1-1	.	CASSLVGWGGTEAFF	TGTGCCAGCAGCTTAGTAGGCTGGGGGGGCACTGAAGCTTTCTTT
.	TRBV27	TRBJ1-1	TRBD1	CASSLRDSTEAFF	TGTGCCAGCAGTTTAAGGGACAGCACTGAAGCTTTCTTT
.	TRBV23-1	TRBJ1-2	.	CAPSVVYGYTF	TGCGCCCCGAGTGTCGTCTATGGCTACACCTTC
.	TRBV7-6	TRBJ2-2	TRBD2	CASSQGLAGGPSGELFF	TGTGCCAGCAGCCAGGGACTAGCGGGGGGGCCGAGCGGGGAGCTGTTTTTT
.	TRBV5-1	TRBJ2-3	.	CASSLTSHLADTDTQYF	TGCGCCAGCAGCTTGACTAGCCACCTTGCCGACACAGATACGCAGTATTTT
once	TRBV19	TRBJ1-1	TRBD1	CASSILWTGGTEAFF	TGTGCCAGTAGTATTCTCTGGACAGGGGGCACTGAAGCTTTCTTT
once	TRBV29-1	TRBJ1-4	TRBD1	CSVDEGAGEKLFF	TGCAGCGTTGATGAGGGGGCAGGGGAAAAACTGTTTTTT
.	TRBV5-5	TRBJ2-2	TRBD2	CASSLGLAENTGELFF	TGTGCCAGCAGCCTAGGACTAGCAGAGAACACCGGGGAGCTGTTTTTT
.	TRBV4-1	TRBJ1-1	.	CASSQGNRDFNFGAFF	TGCGCCAGCAGCCAAGGAAACAGGGATTTCAACTTTGGAGCTTTCTTT
.	TRBV5-4	TRBJ2-7	TRBD1	CASSSGGDRGEQYF	TGTGCCAGCAGCTCGGGCGGGGACAGGGGCGAGCAGTACTTC
.	TRBV30	TRBJ2-7	.	CAWSGGTTYEQYF	TGTGCCTGGAGTGGTGGCACAACCTACGAGCAGTACTTC
once	TRBV4-3	TRBJ1-1	.	CASSHPAGEAFF	TGCGCCAGCAGCCACCCAGCGGGGGAAGCTTTCTTT
.	TRBV6-1	TRBJ2-1	TRBD2	CASSEVVGLAGAYNEQFF	TGTGCCAGCAGTGAAGTCGTAGGGCTAGCGGGGGCCTACAATGAGCAGTTCTTC
.	TRBV7-2	TRBJ1-3	.	CASSLTDLSGNTIYF	TGTGCCAGCAGCCTCACAGATCTCTCTGGAAACACCATATATTTT
.	TRBV28	TRBJ2-3	.	CASSFGGASTDTQYF	TGTGCCAGCAGTTTCGGAGGAGCTAGCACAGATACGCAGTATTTT